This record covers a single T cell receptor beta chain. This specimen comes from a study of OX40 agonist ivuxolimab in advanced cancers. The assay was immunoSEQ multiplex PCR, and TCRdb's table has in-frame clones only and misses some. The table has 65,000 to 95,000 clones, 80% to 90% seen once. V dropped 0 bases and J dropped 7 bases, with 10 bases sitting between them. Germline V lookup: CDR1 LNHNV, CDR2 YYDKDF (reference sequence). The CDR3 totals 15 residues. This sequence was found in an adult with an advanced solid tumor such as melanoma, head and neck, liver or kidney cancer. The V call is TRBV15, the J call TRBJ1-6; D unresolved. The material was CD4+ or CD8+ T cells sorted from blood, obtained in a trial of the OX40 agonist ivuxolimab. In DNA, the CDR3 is TGTGCCACCAGCAGAGAGAAGGGCTGGAATTCACCCCTCCACTTT. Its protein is CATSREKGWNSPLHF.